These 8 T cell receptor beta chains were sequenced from one sample in a study of T-cell memory formation after mild COVID-19. MiXCR was run by TCRdb on the 5' RACE reads, yielding one entry per CDR3 protein. The table records roughly 13,000 distinct CDR3 sequences, roughly 15% of them present only once. Sequencing input: PBMCs or a T cell subset sorted from them (not recorded which). The receptors derive from a man between 18 and 35 years old who had mild COVID-19 (a few samples of this study predate the infection). Cell type and time point are not known.

In its sample, this clonotype was seen many times. The chain combines TRBV11-3 with TRBJ2-7, with 7 bases fitting TRBD2. V lost 2 bases to trimming and J lost 0 bases; unmatched junction nucleotides: 13. Germline-derived CDR1 and CDR2 are SGHNT and YENEEA. The CDR3 loop spans 18 amino acids. CDR3 region: CASSLSTPPRGSSYEQYF. DNA for the CDR3: TGTGCCAGCAGCTTATCTACCCCACCACGCGGGAGCTCCTACGAGCAGTACTTC.

This clonotype was seen more than once but under ten times. This may come from a read error, since a much larger clone is one base off. The V and J genes are TRBV7-2 and TRBJ2-1, with D maybe TRBD2 (7 bases). The CDR3 has 15 amino acids. Trimming removed 8 bases at V and 5 bases at J, with 19 bases between. Germline V gene sequence: CDR1 SGHTA, CDR2 FQGNSA. CDR3 sequence reads: CASLVEGGADNEQFF. The DNA of the CDR3 is TGTGCCAGCCTTGTCGAGGGGGGGGCCGACAATGAGCAGTTCTTC. Complete variable domain (other parts from reference TRBV7-2 and TRBJ2-1): GAGVSQSPSNKVTEKGKDVELRCDPISGHTALYWYRQSLGQGLEFLIYFQGNSAPDKSGLPSDRFSAERTGGSVSTLTIQRTQQEDSAVYLCASLVEGGADNEQFFGPGTRLTVL.

At least ten counts were recorded for this clonotype. This chain uses TRBV27 with TRBJ1-6, with unresolved D. The germline gives CDR1 MNHEY, CDR2 SMNVEV (reference sequence). This CDR3 has 14 residues. Trimming took 3 bases from V and 10 from J, leaving 13 bases between them. CDR3 nucleotides: TGTGCCAGCAGTTTCCGGCCGATTGAGTCACCCCTCCACTTT. It is translated as CASSFRPIESPLHF.

This clonotype occurred many times. J is TRBJ1-1 and V is TRBV5-1, with TRBD1 matching over 7 bases. CDR1 and CDR2 from the germline V gene are SGHRS and YFSETQ. V shed 4 bases, J shed 0 bases, and the junction held 3 bases outside the gene matches. This CDR3 has 14 amino acids. The chain's CDR3 is CASSEGQVNTEAFF. The CDR3 DNA follows: TGCGCCAGCAGCGAAGGACAGGTGAACACTGAAGCTTTCTTT.

This clonotype was seen repeatedly, ten times or more. The CDR3 loop is CASSLMGAEETQYF. The CDR3 nucleotides read TGCGCCAGCAGCTTGATGGGGGCGGAAGAGACCCAGTACTTC. The chain is built from TRBV5-1 and TRBJ2-5, with D possibly being TRBD1 (6 bases). The germline V and J ends were trimmed by 1 base and 3 bases, with 10 bases remaining between them. Looked up from germline, CDR1 is SGHRS and CDR2 is YFSETQ. The CDR3 extends over 14 amino acids. Full variable domain (remainder filled in from reference TRBV5-1 and TRBJ2-5): KAGVTQTPRYLIKTRGQQVTLSCSPISGHRSVSWYQQTPGQGLQFLFEYFSETQRNKGNFPGRFSGRQFSNSRSEMNVSTLELGDSALYLCASSLMGAEETQYFGPGTRLLVL.

In its sample, this clonotype was seen many times. This rearrangement joins TRBV28 to TRBJ1-2; unclear D gene. Germline loops: CDR1 MDHEN, CDR2 SYDVKM. V lost 3 bases and J 6 bases, leaving 17 bases between the germline ends. The CDR3 runs 15 residues. The CDR3 is CASSLVGVRRDGYTF. The CDR3 nucleotides read TGTGCCAGCAGTTTGGTTGGTGTCCGAAGGGATGGCTACACCTTC.

This clonotype was recorded at least ten times. J is TRBJ2-7 and V is TRBV6-2 or TRBV6-3; D unclear. This CDR3 is 13 amino acids long. The germline V and J ends were trimmed by 6 bases and 4 bases, with 13 bases remaining between them. Germline V gene lookup returns CDR1 MNHEY and CDR2 SVGEGT. In DNA, the CDR3 is TGTGCCAGCAGGGTAACCCCGGATTACGAGCAGTACTTC. This sequence encodes CASRVTPDYEQYF.

At least ten counts were recorded for this clonotype. This chain links TRBV6-5 with TRBJ2-7; tentative D call: TRBD1 (6 bases). From germline, CDR1 is MNHEY and CDR2 SVGAGI. The CDR3 totals 14 residues. V was trimmed by 4 bases and J by 3 bases, leaving 13 bases between them. CDR3 coding DNA: TGTGCCAGCAGTTTAGGACAGAGCTTCTACGAGCAGTACTTC. Protein sequence: CASSLGQSFYEQYF.